Listed below are T cell receptor beta chains from one sample, sequenced in a study of regulatory T cells in long-lasting Graves disease. Each CDR3 protein gets one entry after TCRdb re-called the multiplex PCR reads with MiXCR. The table records hundreds of thousands of distinct CDR3 sequences, less than 20% of them present only once. The specimen was peripheral blood mononuclear cells (PBMCs), collected when the disease was refractory, from a patient treated with antithyroid drugs. Receptor source: a female donor with Graves disease. Each CDR3 is given with its conserved first and last residue. A D gene is named only where the DNA matches it firmly. Size tells how often a clone was seen (once, few, many) or the class of an expanded clone, and some rows leave it out.

d_call: -; clone_size: few; j_call: TRBJ2-7; v_call: TRBV4-1; cdr3_nt: TGCGCCAGCAGCCAAGTCCCCCGGGGTTTCACCTACGAGCAGTACTTC; cdr3_aa: CASSQVPRGFTYEQYF
d_call: TRBD2; clone_size: many; j_call: TRBJ2-6; v_call: TRBV7-2; cdr3_nt: TGTGCCAGCAGCTTACTAGCGGGAGGGACTTCTGGGGCCAACGTCCTGACTTTC; cdr3_aa: CASSLLAGGTSGANVLTF
d_call: -; clone_size: -; j_call: TRBJ1-1; v_call: TRBV5-1; cdr3_nt: TGCGCCAGCAGCTATAACAGCGGAGGCACTGAAGCTTTCTTT; cdr3_aa: CASSYNSGGTEAFF
d_call: -; clone_size: -; j_call: TRBJ1-4; v_call: TRBV7-9; cdr3_nt: TGTGCCAGCAGGAGTGATGAAAAACTGTTTTTT; cdr3_aa: CASRSDEKLFF
d_call: -; clone_size: -; j_call: TRBJ2-4; v_call: TRBV29-1; cdr3_nt: TGCAGCGTTGAAGAGCCAGGGAAGGGGTATGGCATTCAGTACTTC; cdr3_aa: CSVEEPGKGYGIQYF
d_call: TRBD2; clone_size: few; j_call: TRBJ2-7; v_call: TRBV6-1; cdr3_nt: TGTGCCAGTATGGCCAGCTGGGGGACTAGCGGGTTCTACGAGCAGTACTTC; cdr3_aa: CASMASWGTSGFYEQYF
d_call: TRBD2; clone_size: many; j_call: TRBJ2-5; v_call: TRBV20-1; cdr3_nt: TGCAGTGCTACACTAGCGGGAGTTGGAATAGGGAAAGAGACCCAGTACTTC; cdr3_aa: CSATLAGVGIGKETQYF
d_call: -; clone_size: many; j_call: TRBJ1-1; v_call: TRBV2; cdr3_nt: TGTGCCAGCAGTCCGGTAGCAGGTACCCAAGCTTTCTTT; cdr3_aa: CASSPVAGTQAFF
d_call: -; clone_size: few; j_call: TRBJ2-5; v_call: TRBV10-1; cdr3_nt: TGCGCCAGCAGTGCGTTAGCTAGGGAGACCCAGTACTTC; cdr3_aa: CASSALARETQYF
d_call: TRBD2; clone_size: many; j_call: TRBJ2-6; v_call: TRBV29-1; cdr3_nt: TGCAGCGCCGGGACGGGAGGTAGCTCTGGGGCCAACGTCCTGACTTTC; cdr3_aa: CSAGTGGSSGANVLTF
d_call: -; clone_size: -; j_call: TRBJ2-2; v_call: TRBV30; cdr3_nt: TGTGCCTGGATGGTTAACACCGGGGAGCTGTTTTTT; cdr3_aa: CAWMVNTGELFF
d_call: -; clone_size: few; j_call: TRBJ2-1; v_call: TRBV29-1; cdr3_nt: TGCAGCGTTGAGCGGCGGGACCGGGCCTACAATGAGCAGTTCTTC; cdr3_aa: CSVERRDRAYNEQFF
d_call: -; clone_size: -; j_call: TRBJ2-7; v_call: TRBV7-8; cdr3_nt: TGTGCCAGCAGCTTAGGTCGGGGCAGGAGAATGATTGGGGGTGGAAACGAGCAGTACTTC; cdr3_aa: CASSLGRGRRMIGGGNEQYF
d_call: TRBD2; clone_size: -; j_call: TRBJ2-3; v_call: TRBV11-2; cdr3_nt: TGTGCCAGCAGCCAAGGACTAGCGGGCCCGGGTACGCAGTATTTT; cdr3_aa: CASSQGLAGPGTQYF
d_call: TRBD1; clone_size: -; j_call: TRBJ2-7; v_call: TRBV6-1; cdr3_nt: TGTGCCAGCAGTGAGTTGGACAGGCCCCCCTACGAGCAGTACTTC; cdr3_aa: CASSELDRPPYEQYF
d_call: TRBD1; clone_size: -; j_call: TRBJ1-2; v_call: TRBV19; cdr3_nt: TGTGCCAGTAGCTCCGGGACAGACAACTATGGCTACACCTTC; cdr3_aa: CASSSGTDNYGYTF
d_call: -; clone_size: -; j_call: TRBJ2-1; v_call: TRBV27; cdr3_nt: TGTGCCAGCAGTTCCCCACTTAGAGGGGGAGCCTACAATGAGCAGTTCTTC; cdr3_aa: CASSSPLRGGAYNEQFF
d_call: -; clone_size: -; j_call: TRBJ1-6; v_call: TRBV30; cdr3_nt: TGTGCCTGGAGTGTAATTGGTTCACCCCTCCACTTT; cdr3_aa: CAWSVIGSPLHF
d_call: -; clone_size: -; j_call: TRBJ1-3; v_call: TRBV12-3/TRBV12-4; cdr3_nt: TGTGCCAGCAGTTTAAACCGTGGAAACACCATATATTTT; cdr3_aa: CASSLNRGNTIYF
d_call: TRBD1; clone_size: many; j_call: TRBJ2-5; v_call: TRBV3-1; cdr3_nt: TGTGCCAGCAGCCCTGGGACAGGGCAGACCCAGTACTTC; cdr3_aa: CASSPGTGQTQYF
d_call: -; clone_size: few; j_call: TRBJ2-7; v_call: TRBV6-1; cdr3_nt: TGTGCCAGCAGCCTAAGGGGACGGAACTACGAGCAGTACTTC; cdr3_aa: CASSLRGRNYEQYF
d_call: -; clone_size: many; j_call: TRBJ2-7; v_call: TRBV3-1; cdr3_nt: TGTGCCAGCAGCCAAGGGGCAGCCCCTGGGGAAGAGCAGTACTTC; cdr3_aa: CASSQGAAPGEEQYF
d_call: -; clone_size: -; j_call: TRBJ1-1; v_call: TRBV10-3; cdr3_nt: TGTGCCGCCTCGACATCGGCAGTAACTGAAGCTTTCTTT; cdr3_aa: CAASTSAVTEAFF
d_call: TRBD1; clone_size: few; j_call: TRBJ2-1; v_call: TRBV5-1; cdr3_nt: TGCGCCAGCAGATACGGGACAGGGAACAATGAGCAGTTCTTC; cdr3_aa: CASRYGTGNNEQFF
d_call: -; clone_size: few; j_call: TRBJ1-2; v_call: TRBV5-1; cdr3_nt: TGCGCCAGCAGCCCATACCTCTATGGCTACACCTTC; cdr3_aa: CASSPYLYGYTF
d_call: TRBD2; clone_size: many; j_call: TRBJ2-7; v_call: TRBV7-2; cdr3_nt: TGTGCCAGCAGCTCCAGAGCGGGGGGGCCTGGGTACGAGCAGTACTTC; cdr3_aa: CASSSRAGGPGYEQYF
d_call: -; clone_size: many; j_call: TRBJ1-1; v_call: TRBV7-9; cdr3_nt: TGTGCCAGCAGCTTAGCGACACATGATGAAGCTTTCTTT; cdr3_aa: CASSLATHDEAFF
d_call: -; clone_size: few; j_call: TRBJ2-7; v_call: TRBV7-9; cdr3_nt: TGTGCCAGCAGCCCTCTACTGAAAAATGGGCAGTACTTC; cdr3_aa: CASSPLLKNGQYF
d_call: -; clone_size: few; j_call: TRBJ2-7; v_call: TRBV6-1; cdr3_nt: TGTGCCAGCAGCCAGAGTCGGGAGCAGTACTTC; cdr3_aa: CASSQSREQYF
d_call: -; clone_size: many; j_call: TRBJ1-6; v_call: TRBV20-1; cdr3_nt: TGCAGTGCTAGGCTATCTTATAATTCACCCCTCCACTTT; cdr3_aa: CSARLSYNSPLHF
d_call: TRBD1; clone_size: many; j_call: TRBJ1-1; v_call: TRBV7-3; cdr3_nt: TGTGCCAGCAGCCCACAGGGGACCACTGAAGCTTTCTTT; cdr3_aa: CASSPQGTTEAFF
d_call: -; clone_size: many; j_call: TRBJ1-4; v_call: TRBV7-8; cdr3_nt: TGTGCCAGCAGCCCCATCCGCGGACAAACTAATGAAAAACTGTTTTTT; cdr3_aa: CASSPIRGQTNEKLFF
d_call: TRBD1; clone_size: few; j_call: TRBJ1-2; v_call: TRBV11-2; cdr3_nt: TGTGCCAGCAGCTCCCCAAGCGGACAGGGGCGTATTTGGGGCTACACCTTC; cdr3_aa: CASSSPSGQGRIWGYTF
d_call: -; clone_size: few; j_call: TRBJ2-6; v_call: TRBV6-5; cdr3_nt: TGTGCCAGCAGTTACCGTTACGGCTCTGGGGCCAACGTCCTGACTTTC; cdr3_aa: CASSYRYGSGANVLTF
d_call: TRBD2; clone_size: many; j_call: TRBJ2-5; v_call: TRBV7-6; cdr3_nt: TGTGCCAGCAGCTCTCGGGACAGGGGACTAGCGGGGGCCCCCCAGACCCAGTACTTC; cdr3_aa: CASSSRDRGLAGAPQTQYF
d_call: -; clone_size: -; j_call: TRBJ2-1; v_call: TRBV7-8; cdr3_nt: TGTGCCAGCAGCTTGACGGACCCCTACAATGAGCAGTTCTTC; cdr3_aa: CASSLTDPYNEQFF
d_call: -; clone_size: many; j_call: TRBJ1-1; v_call: TRBV12-3/TRBV12-4; cdr3_nt: TGTGCCAGCAGTTTATGGGGTGTGGACACTGAAGCTTTCTTT; cdr3_aa: CASSLWGVDTEAFF
d_call: -; clone_size: -; j_call: TRBJ2-7; v_call: TRBV11-2; cdr3_nt: TGTGCCTGCAGCTTAGAGGGTAGGGTGAGGAACGAGCAGTACTTC; cdr3_aa: CACSLEGRVRNEQYF
d_call: TRBD1; clone_size: many; j_call: TRBJ1-1; v_call: TRBV30; cdr3_nt: TGTGCTATCGGCAGGGGGGGCACTGAAGCTTTCTTT; cdr3_aa: CAIGRGGTEAFF
d_call: -; clone_size: few; j_call: TRBJ2-5; v_call: TRBV5-1; cdr3_nt: TGCGCCAGCAGCTGGGGACGGAACCAAGAGACCCAGTACTTC; cdr3_aa: CASSWGRNQETQYF
d_call: -; clone_size: -; j_call: TRBJ2-3; v_call: TRBV29-1; cdr3_nt: TGCAGCGTTGGGACAGGCACAGATACGCAGTATTTT; cdr3_aa: CSVGTGTDTQYF
d_call: TRBD1; clone_size: many; j_call: TRBJ1-2; v_call: TRBV7-2; cdr3_nt: TGTGCCAGCAGCTTAAGGACAGGGGGTAACTATGGCTACACCTTC; cdr3_aa: CASSLRTGGNYGYTF
d_call: -; clone_size: -; j_call: TRBJ1-1; v_call: TRBV7-9; cdr3_nt: TGTGCCAGCAACCTCGGACAGTTGAACACTGAAGCTTTCTTT; cdr3_aa: CASNLGQLNTEAFF
d_call: -; clone_size: many; j_call: TRBJ1-1; v_call: TRBV28; cdr3_nt: TGTGCCAGCAGGGACAGCTCTCCGGGGAGGGACACTGAAGCTTTCTTT; cdr3_aa: CASRDSSPGRDTEAFF
d_call: -; clone_size: many; j_call: TRBJ1-4; v_call: TRBV3-1; cdr3_nt: TGTGCCAGCAGCCAAGAGATGGTACAGGGCAGATATGAAAAACTGTTTTTT; cdr3_aa: CASSQEMVQGRYEKLFF
d_call: TRBD2; clone_size: once; j_call: TRBJ2-7; v_call: TRBV11-2; cdr3_nt: TGCGCCAGCAGCCAGCCGACTAGCGGGAACAAATACGAGCAGTACTTC; cdr3_aa: CASSQPTSGNKYEQYF
d_call: -; clone_size: -; j_call: TRBJ2-1; v_call: TRBV6-2/TRBV6-3; cdr3_nt: TGTGCCAGCAACGCGCGGGTCTCCTACAATGAGCAGTTCTTC; cdr3_aa: CASNARVSYNEQFF
d_call: -; clone_size: many; j_call: TRBJ2-2; v_call: TRBV2; cdr3_nt: TGTGCCAGCGACCCAGTTGGGAGGATCGGGGAGCTGTTTTTT; cdr3_aa: CASDPVGRIGELFF
d_call: TRBD1; clone_size: many; j_call: TRBJ2-7; v_call: TRBV20-1; cdr3_nt: TGCAGTGCCCCGGGACAGAGCTCCTACGAGCAGTACTTC; cdr3_aa: CSAPGQSSYEQYF